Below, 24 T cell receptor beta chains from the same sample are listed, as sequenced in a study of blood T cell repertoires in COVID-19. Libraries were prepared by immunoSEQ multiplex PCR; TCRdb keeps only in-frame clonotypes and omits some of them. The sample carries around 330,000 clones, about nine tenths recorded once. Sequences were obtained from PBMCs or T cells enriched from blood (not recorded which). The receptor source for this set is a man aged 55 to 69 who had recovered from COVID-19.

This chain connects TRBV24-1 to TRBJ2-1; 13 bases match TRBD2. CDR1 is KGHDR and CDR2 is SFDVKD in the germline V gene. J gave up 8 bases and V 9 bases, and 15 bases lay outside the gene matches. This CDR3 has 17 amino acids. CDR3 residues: CATSGGAGLAGVHEQFF. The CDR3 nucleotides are TGTGCCACCTCAGGAGGGGCCGGACTAGCGGGAGTCCATGAGCAGTTCTTC.

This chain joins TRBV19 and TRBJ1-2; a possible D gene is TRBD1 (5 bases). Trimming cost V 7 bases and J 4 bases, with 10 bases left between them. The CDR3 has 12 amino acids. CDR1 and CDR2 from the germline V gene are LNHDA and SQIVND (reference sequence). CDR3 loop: CASNPGGYGYTF. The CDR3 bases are TGTGCCAGTAACCCCGGGGGCTATGGCTACACCTTC.

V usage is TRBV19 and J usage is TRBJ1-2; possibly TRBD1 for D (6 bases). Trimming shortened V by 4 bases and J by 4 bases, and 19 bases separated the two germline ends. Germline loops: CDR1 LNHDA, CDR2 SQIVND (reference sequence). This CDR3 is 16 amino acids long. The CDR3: CASSNRFQGQGYGYTF. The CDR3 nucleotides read TGTGCCAGTAGTAACCGCTTTCAGGGGCAAGGCTATGGCTACACCTTC.

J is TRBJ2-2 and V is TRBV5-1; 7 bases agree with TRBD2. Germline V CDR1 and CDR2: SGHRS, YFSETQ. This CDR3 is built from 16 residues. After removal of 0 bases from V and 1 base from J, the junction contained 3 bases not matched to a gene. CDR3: CASSLVAGVNTGELFF. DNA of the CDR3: TGCGCCAGCAGCTTGGTTGCGGGAGTGAACACCGGGGAGCTGTTTTTT.

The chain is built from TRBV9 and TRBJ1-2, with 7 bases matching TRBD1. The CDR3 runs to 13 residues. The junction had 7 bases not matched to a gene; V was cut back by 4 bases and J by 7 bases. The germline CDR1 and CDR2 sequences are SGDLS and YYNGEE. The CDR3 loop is CASSTGQLSGYTF. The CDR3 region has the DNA TGTGCCAGCAGCACGGGACAGCTTTCTGGCTACACCTTC.

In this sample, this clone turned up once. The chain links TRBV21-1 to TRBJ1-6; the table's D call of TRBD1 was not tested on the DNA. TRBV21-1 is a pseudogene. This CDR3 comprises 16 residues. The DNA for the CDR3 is TGTGCCAGCAGCAGCAGGACAGGGCGGGATAATTCACCCCTCCACTTT. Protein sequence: CASSSRTGRDNSPLHF.

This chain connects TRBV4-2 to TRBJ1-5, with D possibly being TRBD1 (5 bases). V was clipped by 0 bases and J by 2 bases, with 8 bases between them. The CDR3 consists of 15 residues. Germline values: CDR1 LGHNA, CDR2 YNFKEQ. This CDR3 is CASSQDRVGNQPQHF. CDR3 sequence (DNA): TGTGCCAGCAGCCAAGACAGGGTGGGCAATCAGCCCCAGCATTTT.

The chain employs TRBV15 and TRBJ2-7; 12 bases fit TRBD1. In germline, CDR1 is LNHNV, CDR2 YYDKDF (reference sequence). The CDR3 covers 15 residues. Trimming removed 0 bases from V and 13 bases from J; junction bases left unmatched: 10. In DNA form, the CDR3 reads TGTGCCACCAGCAGAGATAATACGGGGACAGGGGGCTTATACTTC. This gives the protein CATSRDNTGTGGLYF. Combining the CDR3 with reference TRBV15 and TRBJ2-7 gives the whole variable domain DAMVIQNPRYQVTQFGKPVTLSCSQTLNHNVMYWYQQKSSQAPKLLFHYYDKDFNNEADTPDNFQSRRPNTSFCFLDIRSPGLGDTAMYLCATSRDNTGTGGLYFGPGTRLTVT.

Here the CDR3 reads CASSRQGAFGNTIYF. CDR3 bases: TGTGCCAGCAGTAGACAGGGGGCTTTTGGAAACACCATATATTTT. The rearrangement links TRBV6-5 to TRBJ1-3; TRBD1 aligns across 10 bases. J lost 3 bases, V lost 5 bases, and 4 bases had no gene match. Looked up from germline, CDR1 is MNHEY and CDR2 is SVGAGI. The length of the CDR3 is 15 residues.

This CDR3 reads CASSSGLVVGYTF. CDR3 DNA sequence: TGTGCCAGCAGTTCGGGACTCGTGGTTGGCTACACCTTC. The chain joins TRBV12-3 or TRBV12-4 to TRBJ1-2, with D possibly TRBD1 on 5 matching bases. Trimming took 4 bases from V and 7 from J, leaving 13 bases between them. This CDR3 has 13 residues.

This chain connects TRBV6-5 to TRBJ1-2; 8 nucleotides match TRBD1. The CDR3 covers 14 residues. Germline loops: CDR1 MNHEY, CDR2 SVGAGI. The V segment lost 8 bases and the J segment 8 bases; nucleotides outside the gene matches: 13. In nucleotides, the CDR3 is TGTGCCAGCGCCCGGGACAGGCCTTCCCTCGGCTACACCTTC. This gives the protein CASARDRPSLGYTF.

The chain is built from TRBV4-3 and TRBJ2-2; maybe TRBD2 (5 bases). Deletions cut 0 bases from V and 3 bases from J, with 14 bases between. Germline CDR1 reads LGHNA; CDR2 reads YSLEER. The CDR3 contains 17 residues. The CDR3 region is CASSQELGGLHTGELFF. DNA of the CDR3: TGCGCCAGCAGCCAAGAACTAGGAGGTCTTCACACCGGGGAGCTGTTTTTT.

CDR3 nucleotides: TGTGCCAGCAGTAGGGGACAGAACTATGGCTACACCTTC. Protein sequence: CASSRGQNYGYTF. The chain has TRBV2 and TRBJ1-2, with 7 bases that match TRBD1. Trimming at V came to 5 bases and at J to 2 bases, leaving 2 bases not matched to a gene. The CDR3 has 13 residues. CDR1 and CDR2 from the germline V gene are SNHLY and FYNNEI.

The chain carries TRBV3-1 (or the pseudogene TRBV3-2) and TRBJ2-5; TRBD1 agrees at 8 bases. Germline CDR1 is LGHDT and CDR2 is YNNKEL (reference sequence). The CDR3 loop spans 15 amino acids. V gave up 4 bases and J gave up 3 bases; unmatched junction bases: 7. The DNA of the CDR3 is TGTGCCAGCAGCCTTTCAGGGGGCAAAGAAGAGACCCAGTACTTC. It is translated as CASSLSGGKEETQYF.

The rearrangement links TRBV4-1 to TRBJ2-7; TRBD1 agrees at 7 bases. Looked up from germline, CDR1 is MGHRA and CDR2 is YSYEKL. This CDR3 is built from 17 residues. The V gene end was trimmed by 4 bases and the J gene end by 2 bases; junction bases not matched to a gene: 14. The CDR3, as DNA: TGCGCCAGCAGCCTTATCCCGGCCGGGACAGCAGCCTACGAGCAGTACTTC. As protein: CASSLIPAGTAAYEQYF.

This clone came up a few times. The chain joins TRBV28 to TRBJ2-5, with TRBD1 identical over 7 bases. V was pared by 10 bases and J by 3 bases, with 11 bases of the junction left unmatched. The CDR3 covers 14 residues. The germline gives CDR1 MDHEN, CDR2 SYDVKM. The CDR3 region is CATDTPGQKETQYF. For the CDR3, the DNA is TGTGCCACCGATACTCCGGGACAGAAAGAGACCCAGTACTTC.

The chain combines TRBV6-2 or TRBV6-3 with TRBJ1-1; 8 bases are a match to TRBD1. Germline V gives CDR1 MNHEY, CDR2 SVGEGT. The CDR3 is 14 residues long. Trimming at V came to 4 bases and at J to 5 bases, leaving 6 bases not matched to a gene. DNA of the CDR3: TGTGCCAGCAGTTCGGACAGGGTTGTGACTGAAGCTTTCTTT. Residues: CASSSDRVVTEAFF.

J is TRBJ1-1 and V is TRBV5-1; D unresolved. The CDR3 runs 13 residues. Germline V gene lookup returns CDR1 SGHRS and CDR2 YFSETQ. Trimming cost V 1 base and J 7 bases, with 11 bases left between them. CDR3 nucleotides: TGCGCCAGCAGCTTGAGAGAAAAGAGTGAAGCTTTCTTT. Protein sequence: CASSLREKSEAFF.

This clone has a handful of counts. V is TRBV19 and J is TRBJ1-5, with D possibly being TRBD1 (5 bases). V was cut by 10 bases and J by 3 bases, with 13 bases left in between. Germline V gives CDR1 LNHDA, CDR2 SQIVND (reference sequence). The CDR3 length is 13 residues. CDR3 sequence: CATGGTLNQPQHF. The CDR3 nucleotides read TGTGCCACCGGGGGGACCCTCAATCAGCCCCAGCATTTT.

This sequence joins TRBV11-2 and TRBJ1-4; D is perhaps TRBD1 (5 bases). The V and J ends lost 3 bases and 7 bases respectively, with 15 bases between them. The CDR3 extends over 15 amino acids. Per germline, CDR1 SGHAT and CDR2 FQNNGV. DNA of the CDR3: TGTGCCAGCAGCTTTAGTCTGGGGGGGAGTGAAAAACTGTTTTTT. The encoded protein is CASSFSLGGSEKLFF.

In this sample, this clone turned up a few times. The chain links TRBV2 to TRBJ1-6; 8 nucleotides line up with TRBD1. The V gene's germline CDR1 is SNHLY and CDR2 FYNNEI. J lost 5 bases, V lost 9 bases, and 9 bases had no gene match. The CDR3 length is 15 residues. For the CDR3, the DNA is TGTGCCAGTCGGACAGGGCTTCTGAATAATTCACCCCTCCACTTT. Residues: CASRTGLLNNSPLHF.

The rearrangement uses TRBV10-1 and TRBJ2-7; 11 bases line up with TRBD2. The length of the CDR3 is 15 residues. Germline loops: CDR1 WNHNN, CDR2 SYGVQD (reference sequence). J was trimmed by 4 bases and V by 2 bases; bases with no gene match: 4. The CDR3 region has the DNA TGCGCCAGCAGTGAGACTAGCGGGGGAGGTTACGAGCAGTACTTC. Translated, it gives CASSETSGGGYEQYF.

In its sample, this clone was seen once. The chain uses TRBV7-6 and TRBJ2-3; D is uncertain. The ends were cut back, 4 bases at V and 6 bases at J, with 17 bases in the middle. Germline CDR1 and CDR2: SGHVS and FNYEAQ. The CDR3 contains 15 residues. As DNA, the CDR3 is TGTGCCAGCAGCTCTTACTCGAACTTCGCGGATACGCAGTATTTT. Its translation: CASSSYSNFADTQYF.

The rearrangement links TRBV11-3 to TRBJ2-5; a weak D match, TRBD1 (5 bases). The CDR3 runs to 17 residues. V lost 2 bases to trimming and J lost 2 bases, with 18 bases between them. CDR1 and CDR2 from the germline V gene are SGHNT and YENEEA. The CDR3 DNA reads TGTGCCAGCAGCTTAAGGGGCCCCGGACCTTTACAAGAGACCCAGTACTTC. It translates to CASSLRGPGPLQETQYF.